The TCR beta chain described here comes from a study of beta chain features in type 1 diabetes. Comments on this clone: What it binds is not known.

Study observations and caveats: People with Type 1 diabetes carried modestly yet significantly shorter TCRB CDR3s in all four CD4+ subsets.

Sequenced material consisted of expressed TCRB transcripts (all of the isolated RNA was reverse transcribed). Some clones are missing from TCRdb's copy, which holds only in-frame ones; the method was immunoSEQ multiplex PCR. The repertoire holds roughly 340,000 clones, with roughly 14% as singletons. This receptor was obtained from a woman under 30 with type 1 diabetes. Sequenced material: naive CD4+ T cells from blood.

This chain's CDR3 is CASTPGEKLFF. The CDR3 nucleotides read TGTGCCAGCACCCCAGGTGAAAAACTGTTTTTT. J is TRBJ1-4 and V is TRBV7-9; D is unresolved. Germline CDR1 and CDR2: SEHNR and FQNEAQ (reference sequence). CDR3 length equals 11 residues. V was shortened by 7 bases and J by 7 bases, with 7 bases between the two germline ends.